These T cell receptor beta chains were read from a single sample in a study of graft-versus-host responses after intestinal transplantation. Clones were sequenced by immunoSEQ multiplex PCR, and TCRdb holds only the in-frame ones, with some missing. The profile shows 13,000 or so clones, roughly 81% of them singletons. Sequenced material: PBMCs, taken after intestinal transplantation. Receptor source: a human patient who received an intestinal transplant, so some T cells may come from the graft donor. CDR3s include the opening cysteine and the closing phenylalanine or tryptophan. Each record gives: clone size, V gene, J gene, CDR3 protein. Clone size is stated in some rows and not others, as once, few, many or a class when expanded.

few	TRBV27	TRBJ1-5	CASSSPNQPQHF
.	TRBV5-1	TRBJ2-2	CASSLRQGDGELFF
.	TRBV6-5	TRBJ2-1	CASSYGSSGRNEQFF
few	TRBV15	TRBJ2-2	CATSTPTSGRLNTGELFF
.	TRBV9	TRBJ2-7	CASSVGLAGSYEQYF
few	TRBV7-9	TRBJ2-5	CASSPEGRRETQYF
.	TRBV13	TRBJ2-7	CASSLGLTEYEQYF
once	TRBV14	TRBJ2-7	CASSRKDRGRNEQYF
.	TRBV5-6	TRBJ1-2	CASSLAPTGGNWGYTF
.	TRBV11-2	TRBJ1-1	CASSLNSGGTEAFF
once	TRBV5-1	TRBJ1-3	CASSLVGQGHSGNTIYF
few	TRBV5-1	TRBJ2-7	CASSLLTSGYEQYF
.	TRBV6-5	TRBJ1-3	CASSYSRGANTIYF
.	TRBV13	TRBJ1-2	CASSYDYTGRNGYTF
.	TRBV20-1	TRBJ2-3	CSAQGPDTQYF
.	TRBV29-1	TRBJ2-7	CSVQISSYEQYF
few	TRBV6-5	TRBJ2-7	CASSTGTGSYEQYF
.	TRBV6-6	TRBJ1-2	CASNAQGKGYTF
few	TRBV11-2	TRBJ2-7	CASSLEGTSGYEQYF
.	TRBV6-5	TRBJ2-2	CASSYGTSGGELFF
.	TRBV19	TRBJ1-5	CASSSPGQSVQPQHF
.	TRBV7-9	TRBJ2-7	CASSRPGQGHPGGQYF
.	TRBV30	TRBJ2-1	CAWGLANSYNEQFF
.	TRBV6-4	TRBJ2-1	CASSGTSGSNEQFF
few	TRBV7-3	TRBJ1-3	CASTRGDSGNTIYF
.	TRBV5-4	TRBJ1-2	CASSHEGRVDYTF
.	TRBV11-2	TRBJ1-4	CASSPTLGGGNEKLFF
.	TRBV19	TRBJ2-7	CASSIDPRAVNSYEQYF
once	TRBV29-1	TRBJ1-4	CSVVDSNEKLFF
once	TRBV30	TRBJ2-4	CAWVGEGGPTF
.	TRBV21-1	TRBJ2-2	CASSKVDRGRTYEAGELFF
.	TRBV7-9	TRBJ2-7	CASSPGLALTYEQYF
.	TRBV29-1	TRBJ2-2	CSVFSGTGYTGELFF
.	TRBV5-1	TRBJ2-7	CASSTGLARSYEQYF
.	TRBV6-1	TRBJ2-7	CASSELIAGGDTEQYF
.	TRBV7-9	TRBJ2-7	CASSFRSEQYF
few	TRBV29-1	TRBJ1-3	CSVGGQNSGNTIYF
.	TRBV30	TRBJ1-1	CAWRADRHTEAFF
.	TRBV27	TRBJ1-1	CASSLKGAGTEAFF
few	TRBV18	TRBJ2-7	CASSIWQEAGEQYF
.	TRBV27	TRBJ1-5	CASSLDGSTVRPQHF
.	TRBV5-1	TRBJ2-1	CASSPGQFFYNEQFF
.	TRBV2	TRBJ1-2	CASSGADTPPPKDGYTF
.	TRBV28	TRBJ1-5	CASSPMGVDSNQPQHF
.	TRBV28	TRBJ1-2	CASILGQGVHGYTF